The 25 T cell receptor beta chains given below trace back to one sample, sequenced in a study of T cells in narcolepsy. Clones were sequenced by immunoSEQ multiplex PCR, and TCRdb holds only the in-frame ones, with some missing. Of 30,000 to 35,000 clones detected, around four fifths appear once; the ten largest clones hold approximately 2.7%. Sequenced material: CD45RA- memory CD4+ T cells from PBMCs. The receptor source for this set is a human donor with narcolepsy.

CDR3 coding DNA: TGTGCCATACGGGCCCGGACAGACTATGGCTACACCTTC. Protein: CAIRARTDYGYTF. This rearrangement joins TRBV10-3 to TRBJ1-2; maybe TRBD1 (6 bases). Germline assignment: CDR1 ENHRY and CDR2 SYGVKD. The germline V and J ends were trimmed by 9 bases and 3 bases, with 14 bases remaining between them. The CDR3 contains 13 residues.

Concerning this clone itself: The junction differs from germline at one of its ends, possibly a read error. This chain joins TRBV7-7 and TRBJ2-7, with TRBD1 matching over 7 bases. The CDR3 extends over 15 amino acids. Germline V CDR1 and CDR2: SSHAT, FNYEAQ (reference sequence). The CDR3 loop is CASSLRTGSTYEQYF. CDR3 nucleotides: TGTGCTAGCAGCTTACGGACAGGATCAACCTACGAGCAGTACTTC.

J is TRBJ2-7 and V is TRBV5-6; TRBD1 matches 7 bases. In germline, CDR1 is SGHDT, CDR2 YYEEEE. The CDR3 totals 13 residues. V trimming: 5 bases; J trimming: 5 bases; junction bases outside the gene matches: 7. The CDR3 here is CASRRQGAHEQYF. The CDR3 coding sequence is TGTGCCAGCAGACGACAGGGTGCCCACGAGCAGTACTTC.

Here the CDR3 reads CASSRLVGRVGEQFF. The CDR3 bases are TGTGCCAGCAGCCGACTGGTGGGCAGGGTAGGTGAGCAGTTCTTC. The chain is built from TRBV11-2 and TRBJ2-1, with D possibly TRBD1 on 5 matching bases. The ends were cut back, 5 bases at V and 9 bases at J, with 20 bases in the middle. The CDR3 extends over 15 amino acids. From germline, CDR1 is SGHAT and CDR2 FQNNGV. Together with reference TRBV11-2 and TRBJ2-1, the CDR3 gives the full variable domain: EAGVAQSPRYKIIEKRQSVAFWCNPISGHATLYWYQQILGQGPKLLIQFQNNGVVDDSQLPKDRFSAERLKGVDSTLKIQPAKLEDSAVYLCASSRLVGRVGEQFFGPGTRLTVL.

The genes are TRBV7-9 and TRBJ2-7, with D perhaps assigned TRBD1 or TRBD2 (5 bases each). Germline assignment: CDR1 SEHNR and CDR2 FQNEAQ (reference sequence). The germline V and J ends were trimmed by 1 base and 0 bases, with 13 bases remaining between them. The CDR3 is 16 amino acids. CDR3: CASSLGVGRASYEQYF. For the CDR3, the DNA is TGTGCCAGCAGCTTAGGGGTGGGGCGGGCCTCCTACGAGCAGTACTTC.

The chain employs TRBV30 and TRBJ2-1, with TRBD1 matching 7 bases. CDR1 is GTSNPN, CDR2 SVGIG, per germline (reference sequence). V lost 4 bases and J lost 6; bases outside the gene matches: 3. There are 12 residues in the CDR3. The CDR3, as DNA: TGTGCCTGGAAAAACAGGGGCAATGAGCAGTTCTTC. Translation: CAWKNRGNEQFF.

V and J are TRBV6-1 and TRBJ1-1, with D maybe TRBD1 (6 bases). V lost 5 bases to trimming and J lost 7 bases, with 14 bases between them. The CDR3 consists of 13 residues. CDR1 is MNHNS, CDR2 SASEGT, per germline. The CDR3: CASSSRGDGEAFF. As DNA, the CDR3 is TGTGCCAGCAGTTCCAGGGGAGATGGTGAAGCTTTCTTT.

This clone was counted only a few times. The rearrangement joins TRBV6-5 to TRBJ2-1; D gene unclear. Deletions cut 0 bases from V and 2 bases from J, with 8 bases between. CDR1 MNHEY and CDR2 SVGAGI come from the germline V gene. This CDR3 is built from 15 residues. The CDR3 region has the DNA TGTGCCAGCAGTTACTCAGAACAGACCTACAATGAGCAGTTCTTC. It codes for CASSYSEQTYNEQFF.

This clone was recorded once. J is TRBJ2-3 and V is TRBV10-3, with 8 bases lining up with TRBD1. V lost 9 bases to trimming and J lost 4 bases; unmatched junction nucleotides: 12. CDR3 length equals 15 residues. Per the germline V gene, CDR1 is ENHRY and CDR2 is SYGVKD. CDR3 bases: TGTGCCATTATGTCAGACAGGGGACGGTCAGATACGCAGTATTTT. Translated: CAIMSDRGRSDTQYF.

Points on this clone: At one end, the junction sequence differs from germline, possibly due to a read error. The chain carries TRBV7-3 and TRBJ2-1, with 7 nucleotides matching TRBD2. The length of the CDR3 is 15 residues. CDR1 and CDR2 from the germline V gene are SGHTA and FQGTGA. CDR3 sequence: CAGSLNVAGYNEQFF. In DNA form, the CDR3 reads TGTGCCGGCAGCCTCAACGTAGCGGGTTACAATGAGCAGTTCTTC.

The gene calls are TRBV5-1 and TRBJ2-5, with 14 bases matching TRBD2. V lost 0 bases to trimming and J lost 2 bases; unmatched junction nucleotides: 0. The CDR3 has 16 amino acids. In germline, CDR1 is SGHRS, CDR2 YFSETQ. The CDR3 nucleotides are TGCGCCAGCAGCTTGGGGACTAGCGGGGGGCAAGAGACCCAGTACTTC. Its translation is CASSLGTSGGQETQYF.

Points on this clone: Distinct nucleotide sequences in the sample also encode this CDR3. This chain uses TRBV4-3 with TRBJ1-1; D is uncertain. V lost 0 bases and J lost 5, with 10 bases in between. Germline V lookup: CDR1 LGHNA, CDR2 YSLEER. The length of the CDR3 is 14 residues. CDR3 bases: TGCGCCAGCAGCCAAGAGGTACGGAGGACTGAAGCTTTCTTT. Its protein is CASSQEVRRTEAFF.

This clone occurred a few times. The rearrangement joins TRBV19 to TRBJ2-1, with TRBD2 matching over 7 bases. Trimming removed 5 bases from V and 6 bases from J; junction bases left unmatched: 10. The CDR3 is 15 residues long. Germline-derived CDR1 and CDR2 are LNHDA and SQIVND (reference sequence). This CDR3 is CASSLGGVLSNEQFF. CDR3 nucleotides: TGTGCCAGTAGTCTGGGGGGGGTGTTGAGCAATGAGCAGTTCTTC.

This clone was counted only a few times. This rearrangement joins TRBV6-1 to TRBJ1-1; a possible D gene is TRBD1 (5 bases). CDR1 MNHNS and CDR2 SASEGT come from the germline V gene. This CDR3 is built from 13 residues. With 6 bases removed from V and 11 bases from J, the gap between germline ends came to 19 bases. The CDR3 loop reads CASSESGRWVAFF. CDR3 sequence (DNA): TGTGCCAGCAGCGAGTCGGGGCGGTGGGTGGCTTTCTTT.

V and J are TRBV18 and TRBJ1-1; perhaps TRBD1 as D (6 bases). The V gene lost 6 bases and the J gene lost 11 bases, with 22 bases spanning the gap. The CDR3 runs 14 residues. Germline CDR1 reads KGHSH; CDR2 reads LQKENI. CDR3 sequence (DNA): TGTGCCAGCTCCCTTAGGGGGGGTAATGAGGTGGCTTTCTTT. This encodes CASSLRGGNEVAFF.

A remark on this clone: The DNA is left out, because the CDR3 cannot be placed on it with certainty; the CDR3 is given as TCRdb lists it. The V and J genes are TRBV21-1 and TRBJ2-2. TRBV21-1 is flagged as a pseudogene. Both ends counted, the CDR3 spans 16 residues. CDR3 amino acids: CASSKVGRGAPGELFF.

The chain combines TRBV9 with TRBJ2-3; unclear D gene. The CDR3 is 14 amino acids. Germline lookup yields CDR1 SGDLS and CDR2 YYNGEE. V lost 7 bases and J lost 0, with 12 bases in between. CDR3 sequence (DNA): TGTGCCAGCGGCAGACCCTATAGCACAGATACGCAGTATTTT. Its translation is CASGRPYSTDTQYF. The variable domain in full, with the rest retrieved from reference TRBV9 and TRBJ2-3, is DSGVTQTPKHLITATGQRVTLRCSPRSGDLSVYWYQQSLDQGLQFLIQYYNGEERAKGNILERFSAQQFPDLHSELNLSSLELGDSALYFCASGRPYSTDTQYFGPGTRLTVL.

The chain recombines TRBV6-6 with TRBJ1-5, with 9 bases lining up with TRBD1. In germline, CDR1 is MNHNY, CDR2 SVGAGI (reference sequence). This CDR3 has 16 amino acids. Unmatched junction bases numbered 12, after V lost 5 bases and J lost 7 bases. The CDR3 DNA reads TGTGCCAGCAGTCCTGACAGGGGGATTTCGGGACAGCCCCAGCATTTT. Amino acids: CASSPDRGISGQPQHF.

With regard to this clone: The germline gene is not matched at one end of the junction; a read error may be the cause. Within the sample, other DNA sequences also encode this same CDR3. The J gene is TRBJ1-2, the V gene TRBV5-4; TRBD1 might be the D (6 bases). This CDR3 region has 14 residues. The V gene's germline CDR1 is SGHNT and CDR2 YYREEE (reference sequence). Here the CDR3 DNA reads TGCGCCAGCAGCCAAGATAGGGACATCGATGGCTACACCTTC. Its protein is CASSQDRDIDGYTF.

The chain is built from TRBV5-4 and TRBJ2-5; TRBD2 matches at 8 bases. Trimming at V came to 4 bases and at J to 5 bases, leaving 4 bases not matched to a gene. The CDR3 sequence is 13 residues long. Germline CDR1 reads SGHNT; CDR2 reads YYREEE (reference sequence). CDR3 sequence (DNA): TGTGCCAGCAGCCCTCCGGGAGGGGAGACCCAGTACTTC. As protein: CASSPPGGETQYF.

A few counts support this clone. The chain employs TRBV7-9 and TRBJ1-4, with 9 nucleotides matching TRBD1. Trimming took 4 bases from V and 5 from J; bases not matched to a gene: 5. Germline V gene sequence: CDR1 SEHNR, CDR2 FQNEAQ (reference sequence). CDR3 length: 15 residues. The CDR3 sequence is CASSYPGQGNEKLFF. CDR3 coding DNA: TGTGCCAGCAGCTACCCGGGACAGGGAAATGAAAAACTGTTTTTT.

V and J are TRBV28 and TRBJ2-3; 7 nucleotides line up with TRBD1. V shed 5 bases, J shed 1 base, and the junction held 6 bases outside the gene matches. The CDR3 contains 15 residues. Germline V lookup: CDR1 MDHEN, CDR2 SYDVKM. In nucleotides, the CDR3 is TGTGCCAGCAGTCGGACTGACAGGGGCACAGATACGCAGTATTTT. It translates to CASSRTDRGTDTQYF. Full variable domain (rest looked up from reference TRBV28 and TRBJ2-3): DVKVTQSSRYLVKRTGEKVFLECVQDMDHENMFWYRQDPGLGLRLIYFSYDVKMKEKGDIPEGYSVSREKKERFSLILESASTNQTSMYLCASSRTDRGTDTQYFGPGTRLTVL.

This chain connects TRBV6-1 to TRBJ2-1; 9 bases fit TRBD1. From germline, CDR1 is MNHNS and CDR2 SASEGT. The length of the CDR3 is 14 residues. Germline trimming cut 6 bases from V and 8 bases from J; bases unmatched to any gene: 8. CDR3 loop: CASSSGTGRDEQFF. CDR3 in DNA: TGTGCCAGCAGCTCAGGGACAGGGAGGGATGAGCAGTTCTTC.

This clone was found once. V is TRBV7-9 and J is TRBJ1-3; 7 bases are a match to TRBD1. V shed 5 bases and J 4 bases; nucleotides not matched to a gene: 5. CDR1 is SEHNR and CDR2 is FQNEAQ in the germline V gene (reference sequence). The CDR3 runs to 14 residues. The CDR3 sequence is CASSIGTDGNTIYF. Written as DNA, the CDR3 is TGTGCCAGCAGCATTGGGACAGACGGAAACACCATATATTTT.

This rearrangement joins TRBV9 to TRBJ1-1; D is ambiguous. From germline, CDR1 is SGDLS and CDR2 YYNGEE. CDR3 length: 14 residues. The V end was cut by 0 bases, the J end by 4 bases, with 10 bases between. CDR3 amino acids: CASSVGPRPTEAFF. CDR3 nucleotide sequence: TGTGCCAGCAGCGTAGGTCCCAGGCCCACTGAAGCTTTCTTT.